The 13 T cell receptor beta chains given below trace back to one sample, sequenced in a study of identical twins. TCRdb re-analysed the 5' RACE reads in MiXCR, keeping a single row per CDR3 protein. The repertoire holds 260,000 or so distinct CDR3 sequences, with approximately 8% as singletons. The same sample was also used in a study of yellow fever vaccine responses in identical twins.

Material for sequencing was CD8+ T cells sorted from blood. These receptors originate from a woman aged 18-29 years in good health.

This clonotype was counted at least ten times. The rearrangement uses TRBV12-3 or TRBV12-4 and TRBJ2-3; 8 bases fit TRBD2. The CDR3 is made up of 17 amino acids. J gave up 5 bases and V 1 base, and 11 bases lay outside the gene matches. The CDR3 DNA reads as TGTGCCAGCAGTTTAGTATGGGCGGGGGGCGGTAGAGATACGCAGTATTTT. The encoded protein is CASSLVWAGGGRDTQYF.

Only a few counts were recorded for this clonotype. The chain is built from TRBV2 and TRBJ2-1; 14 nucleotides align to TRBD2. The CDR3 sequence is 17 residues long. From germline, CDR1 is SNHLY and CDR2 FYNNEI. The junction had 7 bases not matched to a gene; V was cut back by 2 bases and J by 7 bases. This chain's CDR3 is CASSELAGLAGDNEQFF. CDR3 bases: TGTGCCAGCAGTGAACTCGCGGGACTAGCGGGAGATAATGAGCAGTTCTTC.

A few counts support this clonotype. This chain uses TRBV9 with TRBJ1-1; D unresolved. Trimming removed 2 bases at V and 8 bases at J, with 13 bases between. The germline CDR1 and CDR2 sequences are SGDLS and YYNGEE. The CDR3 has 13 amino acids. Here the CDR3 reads CASSVKLGGEAFF. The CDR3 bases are TGTGCCAGCAGCGTGAAATTGGGCGGAGAAGCTTTCTTT. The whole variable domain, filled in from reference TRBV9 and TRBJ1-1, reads DSGVTQTPKHLITATGQRVTLRCSPRSGDLSVYWYQQSLDQGLQFLIQYYNGEERAKGNILERFSAQQFPDLHSELNLSSLELGDSALYFCASSVKLGGEAFFGQGTRLTVV.

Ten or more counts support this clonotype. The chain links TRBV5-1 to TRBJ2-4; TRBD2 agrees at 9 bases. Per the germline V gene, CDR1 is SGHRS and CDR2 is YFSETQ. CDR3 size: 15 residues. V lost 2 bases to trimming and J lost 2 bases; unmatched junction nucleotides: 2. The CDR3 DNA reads TGCGCCAGCAGCTTAGCGGGAGGAACCAAAAACATTCAGTACTTC. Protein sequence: CASSLAGGTKNIQYF.

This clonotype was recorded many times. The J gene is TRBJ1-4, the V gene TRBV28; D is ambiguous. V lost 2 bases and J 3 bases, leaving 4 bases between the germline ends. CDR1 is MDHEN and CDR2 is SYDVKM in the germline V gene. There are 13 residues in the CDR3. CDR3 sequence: CASSLRANEKLFF. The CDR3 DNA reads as TGTGCCAGCAGTTTAAGGGCTAATGAAAAACTGTTTTTT.

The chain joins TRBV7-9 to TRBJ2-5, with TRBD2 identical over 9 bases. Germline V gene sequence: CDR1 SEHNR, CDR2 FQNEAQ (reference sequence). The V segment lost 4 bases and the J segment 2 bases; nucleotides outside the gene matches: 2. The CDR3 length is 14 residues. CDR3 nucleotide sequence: TGTGCCAGCAGCTCCACTAGCGGGCAAGAGACCCAGTACTTC. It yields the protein CASSSTSGQETQYF.

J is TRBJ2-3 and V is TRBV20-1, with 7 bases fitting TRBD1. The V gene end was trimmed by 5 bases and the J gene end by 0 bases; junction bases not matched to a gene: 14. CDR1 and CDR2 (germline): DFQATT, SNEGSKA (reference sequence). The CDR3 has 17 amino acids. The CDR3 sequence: CSASQGVLGPSTDTQYF. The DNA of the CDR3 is TGCAGTGCTTCTCAGGGGGTCCTTGGTCCGAGCACAGATACGCAGTATTTT.

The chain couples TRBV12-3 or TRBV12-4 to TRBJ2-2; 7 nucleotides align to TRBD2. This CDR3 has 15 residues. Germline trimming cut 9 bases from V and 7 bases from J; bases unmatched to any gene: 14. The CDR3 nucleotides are TGTGCCAGTAATGGGGCGGGAGTTAAGGGCGGGGAGCTGTTTTTT. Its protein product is CASNGAGVKGGELFF.

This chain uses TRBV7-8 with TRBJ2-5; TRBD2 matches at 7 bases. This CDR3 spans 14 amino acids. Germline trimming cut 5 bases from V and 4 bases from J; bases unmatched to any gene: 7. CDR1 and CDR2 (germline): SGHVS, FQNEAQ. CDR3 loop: CASSLSSGIETQYF. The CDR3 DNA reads TGTGCCAGCAGCCTATCCAGCGGGATAGAGACCCAGTACTTC.

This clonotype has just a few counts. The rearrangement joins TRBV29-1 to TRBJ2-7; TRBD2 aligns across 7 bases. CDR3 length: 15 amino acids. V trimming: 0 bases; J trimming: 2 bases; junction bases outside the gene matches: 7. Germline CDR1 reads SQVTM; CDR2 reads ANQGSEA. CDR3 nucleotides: TGCAGCGTTGAAGATCCTGAGGGAGGGCCCTACGAGCAGTACTTC. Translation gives CSVEDPEGGPYEQYF.

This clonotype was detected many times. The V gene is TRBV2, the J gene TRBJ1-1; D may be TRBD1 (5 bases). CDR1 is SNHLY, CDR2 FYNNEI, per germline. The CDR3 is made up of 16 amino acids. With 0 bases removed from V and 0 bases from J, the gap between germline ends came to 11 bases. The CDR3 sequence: CASSEAGDPLNTEAFF. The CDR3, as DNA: TGTGCCAGCAGTGAAGCCGGGGACCCGCTGAACACTGAAGCTTTCTTT.

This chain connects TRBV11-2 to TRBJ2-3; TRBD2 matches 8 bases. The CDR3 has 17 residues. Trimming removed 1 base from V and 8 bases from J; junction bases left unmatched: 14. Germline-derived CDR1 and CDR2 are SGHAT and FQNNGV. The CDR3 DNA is TGTGCCAGCAGCTTAGCCGGGGGAGCGGGAGACCCGGGTACGCAGTATTTT. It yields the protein CASSLAGGAGDPGTQYF. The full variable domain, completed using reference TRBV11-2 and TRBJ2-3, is EAGVAQSPRYKIIEKRQSVAFWCNPISGHATLYWYQQILGQGPKLLIQFQNNGVVDDSQLPKDRFSAERLKGVDSTLKIQPAKLEDSAVYLCASSLAGGAGDPGTQYFGPGTRLTVL.

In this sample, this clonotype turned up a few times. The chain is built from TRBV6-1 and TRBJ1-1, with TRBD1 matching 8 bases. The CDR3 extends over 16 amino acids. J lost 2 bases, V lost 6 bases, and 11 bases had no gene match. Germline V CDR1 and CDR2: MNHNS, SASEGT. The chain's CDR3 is CASRAPGQVINTEAFF. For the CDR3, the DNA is TGTGCCAGCAGAGCACCGGGACAGGTGATTAACACTGAAGCTTTCTTT.